This TCR beta chain came from a study of shared clonotypes between healthy human individuals. Findings and caveats of the study: Shared clonotypes: about 5% naive CD4, around 3.7% naive CD8, 2.3% memory CD4, more than 0.3% memory CD8.

Per germline, CDR1 MGHDK and CDR2 SYGVNS. V dropped 3 bases and J dropped 3 bases, with 11 bases sitting between them. The CDR3 has 14 amino acids. Note on this clone: Its matching antigen is unknown.

CD45RO-negative cells were positively selected for CCR7, leaving out terminally differentiated effector memory CD45RA+ cells. The protocol was immunoSEQ multiplex PCR, while the TCRdb copy is restricted to in-frame clones and leaves out a portion. The profile shows roughly 850,000 clones, 90% to 98% of them singletons. The chain recombines TRBV25-1 with TRBJ1-1, with D possibly being TRBD1 (6 bases). The sample taken for sequencing was naive CD8+ T cells sorted from blood. This receptor was obtained from a man aged 25-45 years in good health. CDR3 in amino acids: CASSEAGAYTEAFF. For the CDR3, the DNA is TGTGCCAGCAGTGAGGCGGGGGCTTACACTGAAGCTTTCTTT.